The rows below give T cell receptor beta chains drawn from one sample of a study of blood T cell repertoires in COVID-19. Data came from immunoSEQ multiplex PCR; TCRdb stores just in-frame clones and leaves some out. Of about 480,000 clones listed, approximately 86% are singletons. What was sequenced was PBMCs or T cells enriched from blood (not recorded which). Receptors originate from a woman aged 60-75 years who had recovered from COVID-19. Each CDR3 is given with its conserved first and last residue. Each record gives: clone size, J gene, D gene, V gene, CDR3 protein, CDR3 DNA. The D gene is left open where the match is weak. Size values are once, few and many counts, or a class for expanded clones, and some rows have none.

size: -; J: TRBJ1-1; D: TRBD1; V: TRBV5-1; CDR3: CASSYDRGNTEAFF; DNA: TGCGCCAGCAGCTACGACAGGGGCAACACTGAAGCTTTCTTT
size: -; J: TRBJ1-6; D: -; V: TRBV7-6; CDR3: CASSLHSNSPLHF; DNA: TGTGCCAGCAGCTTACACAGTAATTCACCCCTCCACTTT
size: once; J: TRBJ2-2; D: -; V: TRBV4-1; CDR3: CASSHSGGRGVGGELFF; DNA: TGCGCCAGCAGCCACAGTGGTGGCAGGGGAGTTGGCGGGGAGCTGTTTTTT
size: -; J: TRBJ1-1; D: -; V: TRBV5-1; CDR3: CASSAEGTLNTEAFF; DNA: TGCGCCAGCAGCGCCGAGGGGACACTGAACACTGAAGCTTTCTTT
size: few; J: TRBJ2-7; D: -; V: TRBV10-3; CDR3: CAIGQVSYEQYF; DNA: TGTGCCATCGGGCAGGTATCCTACGAGCAGTACTTC
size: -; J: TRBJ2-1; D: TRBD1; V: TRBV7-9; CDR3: CASSFGTVDNEQFF; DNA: TGTGCCAGCAGCTTCGGGACAGTAGACAATGAGCAGTTCTTC
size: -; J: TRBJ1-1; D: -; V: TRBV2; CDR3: CASGRGLFSEAFF; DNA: TGTGCCAGCGGGCGGGGTCTGTTTAGTGAAGCTTTCTTT
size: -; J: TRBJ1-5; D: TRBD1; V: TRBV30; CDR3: CAWRDPTGAGQPQHF; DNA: TGTGCCTGGAGGGACCCTACAGGGGCGGGCCAGCCCCAGCATTTT
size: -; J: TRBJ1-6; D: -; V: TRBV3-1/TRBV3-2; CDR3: CASSPDTRLLQSPLHF; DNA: TGTGCCAGCAGCCCCGATACTCGACTCCTCCAGTCACCCCTCCACTTT
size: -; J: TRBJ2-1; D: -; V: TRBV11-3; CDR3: CASLYDNEQFF; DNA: TGTGCCAGCCTCTACGACAATGAGCAGTTCTTC
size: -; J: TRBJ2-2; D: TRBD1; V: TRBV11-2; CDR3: CASSSQRTGGELFF; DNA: TGTGCCAGCAGCTCACAAAGGACAGGAGGGGAGCTGTTTTTT
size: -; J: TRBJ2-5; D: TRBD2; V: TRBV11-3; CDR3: CASSLGSGTIQETQYF; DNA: TGTGCCAGCAGCTTAGGTTCGGGGACTATCCAAGAGACCCAGTACTTC
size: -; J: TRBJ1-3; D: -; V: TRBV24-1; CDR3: CATSDSGTKNTIYF; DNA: TGTGCCACCAGTGATTCCGGGACAAAAAACACCATATATTTT
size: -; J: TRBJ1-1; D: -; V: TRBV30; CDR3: CAWSISSNTEAFF; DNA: TGTGCCTGGAGTATTTCGTCGAACACTGAAGCTTTCTTT
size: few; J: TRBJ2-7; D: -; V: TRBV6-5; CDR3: CASSRPGFPGEQYF; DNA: TGTGCCAGCAGCCGTCCAGGGTTTCCGGGCGAGCAGTACTTC
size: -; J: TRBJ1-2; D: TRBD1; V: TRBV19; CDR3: CASSILGTAAITYGYTF; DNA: TGTGCCAGTAGTATCCTCGGGACAGCCGCAATAACCTATGGCTACACCTTC
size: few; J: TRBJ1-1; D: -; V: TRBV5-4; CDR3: CASSLDRLGGNTEAFF; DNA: TGTGCCAGCAGCTTGGACCGCCTGGGAGGGAACACTGAAGCTTTCTTT
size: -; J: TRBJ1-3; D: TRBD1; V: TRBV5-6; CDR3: CASRNRGLGNTIYF; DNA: TGTGCCAGCAGAAACAGGGGGCTTGGAAACACCATATATTTT
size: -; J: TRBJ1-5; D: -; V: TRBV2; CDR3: CASSGPGGGLGQPQHF; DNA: TGTGCCAGCAGTGGGCCCGGGGGAGGCTTGGGTCAGCCCCAGCATTTT
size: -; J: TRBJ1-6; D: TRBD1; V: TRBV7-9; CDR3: CASSPLLRQGRNSPLHF; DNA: TGTGCCAGCAGCCCACTTCTCAGACAGGGGAGGAATTCACCCCTCCACTTT
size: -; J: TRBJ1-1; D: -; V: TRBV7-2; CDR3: CASSLNWGDTEAFF; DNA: TGTGCCAGCAGCTTAAATTGGGGGGACACTGAAGCTTTCTTT
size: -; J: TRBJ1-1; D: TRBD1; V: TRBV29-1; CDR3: CSAGGPTGTNTEAFF; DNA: TGCAGCGCAGGGGGTCCAACTGGAACGAACACTGAAGCTTTCTTT
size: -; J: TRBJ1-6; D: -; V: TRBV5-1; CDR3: CASSPGSEYNSPLHF; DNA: TGCGCCAGCTCCCCAGGTTCGGAATATAATTCACCCCTCCACTTT
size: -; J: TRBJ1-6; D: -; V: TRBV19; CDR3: CASSFQGIGSPLHF; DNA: TGTGCCAGTAGTTTTCAGGGTATAGGTTCACCCCTCCACTTT
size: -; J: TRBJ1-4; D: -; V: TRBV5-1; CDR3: CASSLEVGTHEKLFF; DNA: TGCGCCAGCAGCTTGGAAGTCGGGACACATGAAAAACTGTTTTTT
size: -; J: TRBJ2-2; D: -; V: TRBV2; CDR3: CASRGSPMRGTGELFF; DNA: TGTGCCAGCAGAGGCTCACCTATGCGAGGCACCGGGGAGCTGTTTTTT
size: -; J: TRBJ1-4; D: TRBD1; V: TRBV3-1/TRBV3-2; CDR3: CASSQDDRGKLFF; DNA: TGTGCCAGCAGCCAAGATGACAGGGGAAAACTGTTTTTT
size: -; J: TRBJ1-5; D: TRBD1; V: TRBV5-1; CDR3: CASSSGGGQPQHF; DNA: TGCGCCAGCAGCTCAGGGGGCGGTCAGCCCCAGCATTTT
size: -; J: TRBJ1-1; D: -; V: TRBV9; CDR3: CASSPRTDMNTEAFF; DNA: TGTGCCAGCAGCCCCCGGACAGACATGAACACTGAAGCTTTCTTT
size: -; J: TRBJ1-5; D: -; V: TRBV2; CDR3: CASSVTGRGNQPQHF; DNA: TGTGCCAGCAGCGTCACAGGGCGAGGCAATCAGCCCCAGCATTTT
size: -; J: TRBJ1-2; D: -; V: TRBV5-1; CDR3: CATPGGPIYGYTF; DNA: TGCGCCACCCCGGGGGGACCGATCTATGGCTACACCTTC
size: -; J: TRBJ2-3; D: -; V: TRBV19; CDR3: CATQSRASTDTQYF; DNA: TGTGCCACCCAAAGCAGGGCCAGCACAGATACGCAGTATTTT
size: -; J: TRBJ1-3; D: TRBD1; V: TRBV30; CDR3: CAWRQGGSGNTIYF; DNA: TGTGCCTGGAGACAGGGGGGCTCTGGAAACACCATATATTTT
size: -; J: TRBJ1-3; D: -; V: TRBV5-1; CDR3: CASSPSLRDSGNTIYF; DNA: TGCGCCAGCAGTCCTAGCCTCCGGGACTCTGGAAACACCATATATTTT
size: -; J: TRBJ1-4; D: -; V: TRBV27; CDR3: CASSLDRANEKLFF; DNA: TGTGCCAGCAGTTTAGACAGAGCTAATGAAAAACTGTTTTTT
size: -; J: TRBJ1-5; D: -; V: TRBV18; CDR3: CASSPGGNNQPQHF; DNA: TGTGCCAGCTCACCAGGAGGGAACAATCAGCCCCAGCATTTT
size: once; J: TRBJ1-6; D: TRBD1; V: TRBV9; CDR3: CASSPRTGGAESPLHF; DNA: TGTGCCAGCAGCCCTCGGACAGGGGGCGCGGAGTCACCCCTCCACTTT